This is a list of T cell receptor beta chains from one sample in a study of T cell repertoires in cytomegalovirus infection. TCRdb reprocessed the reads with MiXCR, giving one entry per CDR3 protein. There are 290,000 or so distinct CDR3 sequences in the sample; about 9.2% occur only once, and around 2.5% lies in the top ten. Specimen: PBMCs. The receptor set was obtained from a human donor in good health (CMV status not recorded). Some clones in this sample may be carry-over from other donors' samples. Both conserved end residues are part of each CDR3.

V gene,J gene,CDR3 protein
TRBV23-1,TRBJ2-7,CASSRLPNNEQYF
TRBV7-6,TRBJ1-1,CASSAGQDTEAFF
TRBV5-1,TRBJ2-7,CVSSLELPAYEQYF
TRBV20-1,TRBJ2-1,CSASRDRGRNEQFF
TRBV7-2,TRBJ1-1,CASSLGGVKAFF
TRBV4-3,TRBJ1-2,CASSPRVENYGYTF
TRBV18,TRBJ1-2,CASSPGQMYGYTF
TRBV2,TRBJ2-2,CASTNSPGELFF
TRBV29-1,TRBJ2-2,CSVRQGTNTGELFF
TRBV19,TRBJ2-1,CASSIPNNEQFF
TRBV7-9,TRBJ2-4,CASSKTSGGLLQYF
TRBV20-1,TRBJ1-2,CSATDRVKYGYTF
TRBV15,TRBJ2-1,CATSRDRANEQFF
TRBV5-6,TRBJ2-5,CASSLKSGGAHETQYF
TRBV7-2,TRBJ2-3,CASSVGTTSTDTQYF
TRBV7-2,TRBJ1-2,CASSSSGTINYGYTF
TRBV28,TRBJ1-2,CASSFLGRPTYGYTF
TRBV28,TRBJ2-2,CASSASRVGELFF
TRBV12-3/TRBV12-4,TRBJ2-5,CASSFWGGETQYF
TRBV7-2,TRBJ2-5,CASSFGTLQETQYF
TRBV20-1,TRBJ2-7,CSARGTPNSYEQYF
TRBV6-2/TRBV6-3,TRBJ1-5,CASNSRQGENQPQHF
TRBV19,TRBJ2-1,CASSIAAGPLNEQFF
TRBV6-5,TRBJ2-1,CASSYPSYPGQGTNEQFF
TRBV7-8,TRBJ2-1,CASSLVPQVSYNEQFF
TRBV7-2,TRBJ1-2,CASSLDSRNYGYTF
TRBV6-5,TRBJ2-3,CASRLAGPSTDTQYF
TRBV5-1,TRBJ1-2,CASRANGLYGYTF
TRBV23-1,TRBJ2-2,CASEPGQGDTGELFF
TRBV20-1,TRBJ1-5,CSASTATWGNQPQHF
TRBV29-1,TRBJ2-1,CSVEGQVFYNEQFF
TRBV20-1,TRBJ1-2,CSAAAVQTNYGYTF
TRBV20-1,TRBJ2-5,CSASLGVGETQYF
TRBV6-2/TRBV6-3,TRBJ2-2,CASSYGGTGELFF
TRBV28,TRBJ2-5,CASSLREGGQKTQYF
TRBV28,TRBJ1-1,CASRDYGEGMNTEAFF
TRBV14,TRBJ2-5,CASSLPVKRGRESQYF
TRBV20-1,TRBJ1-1,CSASLVPGLRDEAFF
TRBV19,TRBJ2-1,CASSISGETHNEQFF
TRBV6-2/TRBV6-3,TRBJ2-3,CASGDYYTDTQYF
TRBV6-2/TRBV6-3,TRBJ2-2,CASRRQGRNTGELFF
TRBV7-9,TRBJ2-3,CASSSSSGTAF
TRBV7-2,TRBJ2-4,CASTLGGLGKNIQYF
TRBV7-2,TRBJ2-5,CASSPSGRETQYF
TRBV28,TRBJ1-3,CASSLRHAKFPGNTIYF
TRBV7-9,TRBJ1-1,CASSPTGGRANTEAFF
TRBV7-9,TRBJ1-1,CASSLLTSTEAFF
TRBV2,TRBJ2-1,CASSGGGGLDGVF
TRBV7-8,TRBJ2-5,CASSSRGERGTQYF
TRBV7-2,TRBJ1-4,CASSLAGATNEKLFF
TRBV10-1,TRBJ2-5,CASRPDLSGETQYF
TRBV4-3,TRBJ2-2,CASSPRAQGQSTGELFF
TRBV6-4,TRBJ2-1,CARKRYEQFF